This T cell receptor beta chain stems from a study of CD8 T cells in Susac syndrome. CD8+ and CD4+ T cells were negatively isolated; TEMRA cells were FACS-enriched. cDNA came from roughly 0.53 to 1 ug RNA primed by random hexamers. In TCRdb, the immunoSEQ multiplex PCR reads were re-called with MiXCR into one record per CDR3 protein. The sample shows 90,000 to 150,000 distinct CDR3 sequences, around 92% of them seen only once. This receptor was obtained from a human donor with multiple sclerosis. Sequences were obtained from CD4+ T cells from PBMCs.

In DNA, the CDR3 is TGTGCCTCCTCCTCCGGGGGGGTCCCCTACGAGCAGTACTTC. Encoded protein: CASSSGGVPYEQYF. The chain couples TRBV6-6 to TRBJ2-7; 8 nucleotides match TRBD2. The CDR3 is made up of 14 amino acids. Germline CDR1 reads MNHNY; CDR2 reads SVGAGI (reference sequence). Trimming took 11 bases from V and 2 from J; bases not matched to a gene: 11.